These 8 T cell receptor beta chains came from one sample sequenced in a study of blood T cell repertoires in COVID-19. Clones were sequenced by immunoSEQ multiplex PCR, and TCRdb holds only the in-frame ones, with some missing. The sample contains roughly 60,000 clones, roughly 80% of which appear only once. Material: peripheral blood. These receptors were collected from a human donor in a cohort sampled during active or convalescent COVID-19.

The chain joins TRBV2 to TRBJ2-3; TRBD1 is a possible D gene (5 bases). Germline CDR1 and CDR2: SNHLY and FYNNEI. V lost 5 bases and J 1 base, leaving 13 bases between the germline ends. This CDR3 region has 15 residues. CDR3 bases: TGTGCCAGCAGTCCGATCCAGGGTGGCACAGATACGCAGTATTTT. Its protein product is CASSPIQGGTDTQYF.

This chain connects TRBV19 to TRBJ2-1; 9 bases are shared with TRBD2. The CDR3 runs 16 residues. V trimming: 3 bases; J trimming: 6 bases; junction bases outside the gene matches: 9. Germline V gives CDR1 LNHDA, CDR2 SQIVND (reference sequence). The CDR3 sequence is CASSIIRLAAGNEQFF. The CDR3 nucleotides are TGTGCCAGTAGTATTATCAGACTAGCGGCGGGCAATGAGCAGTTCTTC.

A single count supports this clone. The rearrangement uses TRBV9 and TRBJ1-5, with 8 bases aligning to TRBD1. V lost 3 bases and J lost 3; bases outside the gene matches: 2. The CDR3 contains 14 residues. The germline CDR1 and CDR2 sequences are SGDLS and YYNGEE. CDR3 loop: CASSDRGVNQPQHF. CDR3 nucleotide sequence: TGTGCCAGCAGCGACAGGGGGGTCAATCAGCCCCAGCATTTT.

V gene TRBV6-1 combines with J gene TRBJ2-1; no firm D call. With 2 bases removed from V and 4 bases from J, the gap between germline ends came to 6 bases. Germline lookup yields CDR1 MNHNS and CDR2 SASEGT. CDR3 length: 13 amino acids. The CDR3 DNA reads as TGTGCCAGCAGTGAACTCCTTTACAATGAGCAGTTCTTC. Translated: CASSELLYNEQFF.

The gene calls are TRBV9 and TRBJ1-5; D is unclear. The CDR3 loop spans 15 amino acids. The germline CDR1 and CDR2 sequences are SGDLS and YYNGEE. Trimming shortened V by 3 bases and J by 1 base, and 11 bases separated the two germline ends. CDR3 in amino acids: CASSAAGGSNQPQHF. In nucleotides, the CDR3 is TGTGCCAGCAGCGCCGCAGGTGGGAGCAATCAGCCCCAGCATTTT.

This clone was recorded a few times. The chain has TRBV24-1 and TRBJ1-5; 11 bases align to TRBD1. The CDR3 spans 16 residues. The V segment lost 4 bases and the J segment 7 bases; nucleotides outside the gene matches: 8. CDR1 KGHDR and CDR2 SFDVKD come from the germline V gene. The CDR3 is CATSDGQGAGGQPQHF. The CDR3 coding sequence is TGTGCCACCAGTGACGGACAGGGGGCTGGAGGGCAGCCCCAGCATTTT.

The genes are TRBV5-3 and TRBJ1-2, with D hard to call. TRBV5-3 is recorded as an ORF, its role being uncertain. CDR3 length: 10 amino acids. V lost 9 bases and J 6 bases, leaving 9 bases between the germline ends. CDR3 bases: TGTGCCAAAGTCGGGGATGGCTACACCTTC. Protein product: CAKVGDGYTF.

CDR3 in amino acids: CASSSGTGTYEQYF. The CDR3 DNA reads TGTGCCAGCAGCTCCGGGACAGGGACATACGAGCAGTACTTC. V is TRBV2 and J is TRBJ2-7; 9 bases map to TRBD1. The germline CDR1 and CDR2 sequences are SNHLY and FYNNEI. V shed 6 bases and J 4 bases; nucleotides not matched to a gene: 7. The CDR3 is 14 amino acids.